The sample holds one count of the clone carrying this T cell receptor beta chain. Its antigen is undetermined. Assay used: immunoSEQ multiplex PCR; TCRdb lists only in-frame clones, some missing. This repertoire shows roughly 400,000 clones, around 91% found once; its top ten account for approximately 1.9%. The data derive from a study of Ad26.COV2.S vaccination and SARS-CoV-2 variants. Study as a whole: Once, or twice with 56 days between doses, Ad26.COV2.S was given intramuscularly.

Findings and limits, study-wide: Placebo and vaccine recipients had non-spike TCR breadth that was similar.

The CDR3 has 14 amino acids. The germline CDR1 and CDR2 sequences are SGHRS and YFSETQ. Deletions cut 0 bases from V and 5 bases from J, with 10 bases between. Treatment given: around 19 received Ad26.COV2.S at low or high dose, single or two shots; about 5 received placebo; per-sample allocation not given. Samples analyzed were those drawn on day 63 after the first vaccine or placebo injection. In Boston, an adult donor aged 18-55 years took part. This TCR came from a person between 18 and 59 years old who received the Ad26.COV2.S COVID-19 vaccine or a placebo. Sequencing used peripheral blood, obtained in a trial of Ad26.COV2.S vaccine versus placebo. The chain couples TRBV5-1 to TRBJ2-3; the D gene is possibly TRBD1 (5 bases). For the CDR3, the DNA is TGCGCCAGCAGCTTGGCCCTAAGGGGAGATACGCAGTATTTT. Its protein product is CASSLALRGDTQYF. The full variable domain, its missing parts supplied by reference TRBV5-1 and TRBJ2-3, is KAGVTQTPRYLIKTRGQQVTLSCSPISGHRSVSWYQQTPGQGLQFLFEYFSETQRNKGNFPGRFSGRQFSNSRSEMNVSTLELGDSALYLCASSLALRGDTQYFGPGTRLTVL.